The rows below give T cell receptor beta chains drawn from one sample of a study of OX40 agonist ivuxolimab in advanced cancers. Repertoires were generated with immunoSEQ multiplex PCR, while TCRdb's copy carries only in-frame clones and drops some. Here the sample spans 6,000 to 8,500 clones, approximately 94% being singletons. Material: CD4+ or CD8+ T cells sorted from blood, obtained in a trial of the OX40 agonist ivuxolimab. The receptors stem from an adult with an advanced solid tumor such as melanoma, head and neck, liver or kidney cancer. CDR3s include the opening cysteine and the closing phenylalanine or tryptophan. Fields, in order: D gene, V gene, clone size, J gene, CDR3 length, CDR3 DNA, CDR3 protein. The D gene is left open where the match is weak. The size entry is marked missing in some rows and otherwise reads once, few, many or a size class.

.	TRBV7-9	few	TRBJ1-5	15	TGTGCCAGCAGCAGGGGCTTGGAGGGCAATCAGCCCCAGCATTTT	CASSRGLEGNQPQHF
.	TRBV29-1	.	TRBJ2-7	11	TGCAGTAGAGCCGAGGGGACGGAGCAGTACTTC	CSRAEGTEQYF
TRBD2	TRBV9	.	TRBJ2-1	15	TGTGCCAGCAGCGTAGTCGCGGGAGGGTACAATGAGCAGTTCTTC	CASSVVAGGYNEQFF
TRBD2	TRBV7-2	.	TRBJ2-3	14	TGTGCCAGCAGCTTATCCGGGGGGGTGGATACGCAGTATTTT	CASSLSGGVDTQYF
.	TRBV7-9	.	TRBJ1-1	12	TGTGCCAGCAGCCCGGAAACAGGGAGAGCTTTCTTT	CASSPETGRAFF
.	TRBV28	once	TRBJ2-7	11	TGTGCCAGCAGTTTAGGGCACGAGCAGTACTTC	CASSLGHEQYF
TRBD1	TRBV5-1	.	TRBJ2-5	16	TGCGCCAGCAGCTTGGGGGACAGGGGACCCCAAGAGACCCAGTACTTC	CASSLGDRGPQETQYF
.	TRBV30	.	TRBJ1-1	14	TGTGCCTGGAGCCCTTTGGGGGGCCGCACTGAAGCTTTCTTT	CAWSPLGGRTEAFF
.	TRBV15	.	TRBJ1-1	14	TGTGCCACCAGCAGAGACTACGGGAACACTGAAGCTTTCTTT	CATSRDYGNTEAFF
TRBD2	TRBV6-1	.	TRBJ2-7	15	TGTGCCAGCAGTGTATCAACTAGCGGCTCCTACGAGCAGTACTTC	CASSVSTSGSYEQYF
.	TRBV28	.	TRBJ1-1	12	TGTGCCAGCAGTTTATTGAACACTGAAGCTTTCTTT	CASSLLNTEAFF
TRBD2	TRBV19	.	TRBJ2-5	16	TGTGCCAGTAGTCCCGGACTAGCGGGAGCCCGGGAGACCCAGTACTTC	CASSPGLAGARETQYF
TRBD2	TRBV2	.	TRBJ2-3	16	TGTGCCAGCAGATCCCCGAGCGGGAGGCCCACAGATACGCAGTATTTT	CASRSPSGRPTDTQYF
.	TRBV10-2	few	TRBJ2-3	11	TGCGCCAGCAGTGACGCAGATACGCAGTATTTT	CASSDADTQYF
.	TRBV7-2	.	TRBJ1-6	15	TGTGCCAGCAGCTTAGCTTCCAGGGGTAATTCACCCCTCCACTTT	CASSLASRGNSPLHF
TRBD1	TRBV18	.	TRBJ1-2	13	TGTGCCAGCTCACAGACAGGGCAGAATGGCTACACCTTC	CASSQTGQNGYTF
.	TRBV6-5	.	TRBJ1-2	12	TGTGCCAGCAGTTTAAGAGGGCTTGGCTACACCTTC	CASSLRGLGYTF
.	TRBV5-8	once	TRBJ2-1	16	TGTGCCAGTCAGCTACCGAGGGGACCGCGGATCAATGAGCAGTTCTTC	CASQLPRGPRINEQFF
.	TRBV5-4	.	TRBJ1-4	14	TGTGCCAGCAGCCAAAAGGTGGGGCGTGAAAAACTGTTTTTT	CASSQKVGREKLFF
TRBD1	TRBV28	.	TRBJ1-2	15	TGTGCCAGCAGTTCTATGGACAGGGGAGGCTATGGCTACACCTTC	CASSSMDRGGYGYTF
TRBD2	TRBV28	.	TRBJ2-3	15	TGTGCCAGCAGCTCAAGCGGGAGAGGGACAGATACGCAGTATTTT	CASSSSGRGTDTQYF
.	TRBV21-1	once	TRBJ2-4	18	TGTGCCAGCATTAGGCCCTACCGGCAATATCTAGCCAAAAACATTCAGTACTTC	CASIRPYRQYLAKNIQYF
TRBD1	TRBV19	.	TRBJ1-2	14	TGTGCCAGTACCCAGGACAGGGCTAACTATGGCTACACCTTC	CASTQDRANYGYTF
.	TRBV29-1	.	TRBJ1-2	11	TGCAGCGTTGACCAGGGGTCTGGCTACACCTTC	CSVDQGSGYTF
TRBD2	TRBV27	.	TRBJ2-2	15	TGTGCCAGCTCCGAAGCGGGAGGGCCCACCGGGGAGCTGTTTTTT	CASSEAGGPTGELFF
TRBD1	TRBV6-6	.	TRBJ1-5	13	TGTGCCAGCCTGGACAGGGGATCACAGCCCCAGCATTTT	CASLDRGSQPQHF
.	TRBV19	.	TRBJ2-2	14	TGTGCCAGCGCCTCGCAGGGGACCACCGGGGAGCTGTTTTTT	CASASQGTTGELFF
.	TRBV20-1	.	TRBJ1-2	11	TGCAGTGCTCCAGGGGAGAGTGGCTACACCTTC	CSAPGESGYTF
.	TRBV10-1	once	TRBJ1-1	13	TGCGCCAGCAGTTCGGGACCTTACACTGAAGCTTTCTTT	CASSSGPYTEAFF
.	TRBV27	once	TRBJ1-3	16	TGTGCCAGCAGTTTAGGGTCCGGGCAGGGGGGAAACACCATATATTTT	CASSLGSGQGGNTIYF
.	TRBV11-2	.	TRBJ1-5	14	TGTGCCAGCAGCTTGGGGGGTAGCAATCAGCCCCAGCATTTT	CASSLGGSNQPQHF
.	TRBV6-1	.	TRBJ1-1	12	TGTGCCAGCAGCCGCGACGTCTTAGGGGCTTTCTTT	CASSRDVLGAFF
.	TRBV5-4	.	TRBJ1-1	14	TGTGCCAGCAGCATACGGTGGGACAACACTGAAGCTTTCTTT	CASSIRWDNTEAFF
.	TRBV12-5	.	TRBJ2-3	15	TGTGCTAGTGGTTTGGTACGGCCAAACACAGATACGCAGTATTTT	CASGLVRPNTDTQYF
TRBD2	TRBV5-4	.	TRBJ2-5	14	TGTGCCGTTTCAAGCGGGAGGGCCGGGGAGACCCAGTACTTC	CAVSSGRAGETQYF
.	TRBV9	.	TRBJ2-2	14	TGTGCCAGCAGCATCCGGGACGCCACCGGGGAGCTGTTTTTT	CASSIRDATGELFF
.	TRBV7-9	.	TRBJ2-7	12	TGTGCCAGCAGCGCTGAAACAGGGAAGCAGTACTTC	CASSAETGKQYF
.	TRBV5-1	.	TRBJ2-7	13	TGCGCCAGCAGCTTGAAACAGGGCCGCGAGCAGTACTTC	CASSLKQGREQYF
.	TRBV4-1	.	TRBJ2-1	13	TGCGCCAGCAGCCAAGACACCTACAATGAGCAGTTCTTC	CASSQDTYNEQFF
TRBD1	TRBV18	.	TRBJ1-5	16	TGTGCCAGCTCACCACCGGGACAGGGGGACAGGCAGCCCCAGCATTTT	CASSPPGQGDRQPQHF
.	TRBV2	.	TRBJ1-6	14	TGTGCCAGCAGTGGCGGATCCTATAATTCACCCCTCCACTTT	CASSGGSYNSPLHF
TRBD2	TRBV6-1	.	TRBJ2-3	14	TGTGCTGGAGCGGGGTATCCAAGCACAGATACGCAGTATTTT	CAGAGYPSTDTQYF
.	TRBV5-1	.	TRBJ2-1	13	TGCGCCAGCAGCTGGGGACTGTACAATGAGCAGTTCTTC	CASSWGLYNEQFF
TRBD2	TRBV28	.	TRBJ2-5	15	TGTGCCAGCAGTCCCCTAGCGGGAGGGCGGGAGACCCAGTACTTC	CASSPLAGGRETQYF
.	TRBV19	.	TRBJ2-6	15	TGTGCCAGTAATCCTGGCGCCTCTGGGGCCAACGTCCTGACTTTC	CASNPGASGANVLTF
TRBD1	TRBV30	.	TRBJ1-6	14	TGTGCCTGGGGCCGGGGACAGGGAAATTCACCCCTCCACTTT	CAWGRGQGNSPLHF
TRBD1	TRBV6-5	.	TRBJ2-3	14	TGTGCCAGCAGTTTGGGGACAGGGAGGGATACGCAGTATTTT	CASSLGTGRDTQYF
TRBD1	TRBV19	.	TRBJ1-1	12	TGTGCCAGTAGTACCCGGACAGGCGAAGCTTTCTTT	CASSTRTGEAFF
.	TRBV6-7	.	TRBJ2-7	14	TGTGCCAGCAGTTATCCCAGCAACTCCTACGAGCAGTACTTC	CASSYPSNSYEQYF
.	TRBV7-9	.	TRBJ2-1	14	TGTGCCAGCAGCTGGGACCAACCTCACAATGAGCAGTTCTTC	CASSWDQPHNEQFF
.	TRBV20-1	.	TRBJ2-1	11	TGCAGTGCTAGAGGAATCAATGAGCAGTTCTTC	CSARGINEQFF
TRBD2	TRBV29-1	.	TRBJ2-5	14	TGCAGCGTTAGTCAGGGAGGGGTACAAGAGACCCAGTACTTC	CSVSQGGVQETQYF
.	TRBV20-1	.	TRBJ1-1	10	TGCAGTGCTGCGAACACTGAAGCTTTCTTT	CSAANTEAFF
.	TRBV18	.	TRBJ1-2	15	TGTGCCAGCTCACCACCGGGGCTAGCTAACTATGGCTACACCTTC	CASSPPGLANYGYTF
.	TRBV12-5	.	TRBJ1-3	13	TGTGCTAGTGGTTTAAGAGCGGGAAACACCATATATTTT	CASGLRAGNTIYF
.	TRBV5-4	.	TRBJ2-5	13	TGTGCCAGCAGTGGACAGACAGAAGAGACCCAGTACTTC	CASSGQTEETQYF
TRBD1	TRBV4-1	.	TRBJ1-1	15	TGCGCCAGCAGCCAGCGGGACAGGGGTGGGGCTGAAGCTTTCTTT	CASSQRDRGGAEAFF